This T cell receptor (beta chain) was recorded in a study of a mutant IDH1 vaccine in newly diagnosed glioma. Study summary: Of the patients given treatment, roughly 60% were male and about 38% were female, and a mean age of approximately 37 years was recorded. Most had both radiotherapy and temozolomide beforehand; others had only one.

CDR1 and CDR2 (germline): MNHEY, SVGAGI. Trimming removed 10 bases from V and 6 bases from J, with 15 bases in between. The CDR3 spans 12 residues. Libraries were prepared by immunoSEQ multiplex PCR; TCRdb keeps only in-frame clonotypes and omits some of them. This sample yields about 36,000 clones, of which roughly 71% are seen a single time; about 8.1% belongs to the top ten. Regarding time point: week 47, end of study. Vaccinated patients received 300 ug of mutant IDH1 20-mer peptide per dose, with topical imiquimod. Eight vaccine injections were given to patients in weeks 1, 3, 5, 7, 11, 15, 19 and 23. Each donor presented with a new WHO grade 3 or 4 astrocytoma that tested IDH1-mutant and showed ATRX loss. In the case of this clone: Its target is unknown.

The chain carries TRBV6-5 and TRBJ2-5, with D perhaps TRBD2 (5 bases). This TCR was sampled from a man aged 35-49 years with glioma. The sample was PBMCs, taken from a glioma patient whose treatment included an IDH1 peptide vaccine. CDR3 DNA: TGTGCCACCCCTAGCCCCGCACAGACCCAGTACTTC. Translated: CATPSPAQTQYF.